This TCR beta chain emerged from a study of CXCR3-negative and CXCR3-positive naive CD8 T cells. Study overall: A total of 130 million to 150 million TRB reads was generated, with about 1.5 +/- 0.3 million per library.

The authors made the TRB cDNA libraries by 5' RACE using UMI labels. TCRdb reprocessed the 5' RACE reads and stores each CDR3 protein as one record, lacking DNA. The repertoire shows around 90,000 distinct CDR3 sequences; the top ten hold approximately 1%. The CDR3 contains 17 residues. Study conclusions and caveats: Researchers report CXCR3 expression partially decreased after cryopreservation, with fresh PBMCs used in most assays. Researchers reported similar TRBV-TRBJ usage in naive CXCR3-negative and CXCR3-positive cells, though memory differed.

Worth noting for this clonotype: Its target is unknown.

The clonotype comes from a human donor in good health. Some clones in this sample may be carry-over from other donors' samples. The V gene is TRBV12-3 or TRBV12-4, the J gene TRBJ2-1; TCRdb reports TRBD1, a call that lacks DNA to check it against. Input material: naive CXCR3- CD8+ T cells from blood. Subset here: CD45RO-CCR7+CD27+CD95- naive CD8+ T cells lacking CXCR3 (TNR3-). The CDR3 loop reads CASSLADDRGGNNEQFF.